The present T cell receptor beta chain was sequenced within a study of cytomegalovirus exposure and HLA in healthy donors. Study-wide findings and caveats: Sequence variants that were highly shared formed a cluster that was likely a sequencing artifact.

There are many counts of this clone. Its matching antigen is unknown. PCR amplification relied on 60 Vbeta primers (plus 13 Jbeta primers). Generated by immunoSEQ multiplex PCR, the TCRdb table keeps only in-frame clones and is missing some. This table holds under 200,000 clones, 65% to 85% found once. The CDR3 is 13 residues long. The origin of this receptor is a woman between 18 and 29 years old in good health and CMV-seronegative. Input material: PBMCs. The gene calls are TRBV12-1 and TRBJ2-1; the D call of TRBD2 is as the table states it, not checked on the DNA. TRBV12-1 is given as a pseudogene. CDR3 sequence: CASSLAWGDEQFF. The DNA of the CDR3 is TGTGCCAGCAGCTTGGCGTGGGGGGATGAGCAGTTCTTC.